Below are 17 T cell receptor beta chains sequenced from a single sample in a study of Graves' ophthalmopathy and Graves' hyperthyroidism. From RNA, the CDR3 regions of TCR beta chains were amplified and sequenced. The authors performed first-round RT-PCR with HTBI primers and then a second-round multiplex PCR. In TCRdb, the multiplex PCR reads were re-called with MiXCR into one record per CDR3 protein. The table includes 200,000 to 250,000 distinct CDR3 sequences, 20% to 25% detected once. The specimen was peripheral blood. Source of these receptors: a woman aged 45 to 65 with Graves' ophthalmopathy.

This chain links TRBV12-3 or TRBV12-4 with TRBJ2-5; D is unresolved. Trimming took 7 bases from V and 2 from J, leaving 11 bases between them. The CDR3 consists of 13 residues. CDR3 amino acids: CASKDASQETQYF. The CDR3 DNA sequence: TGTGCCAGCAAAGACGCGTCTCAAGAGACCCAGTACTTC.

In this sample, this clonotype turned up many times. J is TRBJ1-2 and V is TRBV28; 7 bases are shared with TRBD1. Germline assignment: CDR1 MDHEN and CDR2 SYDVKM. The CDR3 is 18 amino acids. J gave up 5 bases and V 3 bases, and 18 bases lay outside the gene matches. In DNA, the CDR3 is TGTGCCAGCAGTTTCTACGGCGGTATTTCGGGACAGCCTTATGGCTACACCTTC. Amino acid sequence: CASSFYGGISGQPYGYTF.

This clonotype showed up many times. The chain links TRBV6-5 to TRBJ2-2; 7 positions match TRBD2. Germline V CDR1 and CDR2: MNHEY, SVGAGI. V shed 6 bases and J 4 bases; nucleotides not matched to a gene: 5. The CDR3 consists of 14 residues. The CDR3 DNA sequence: TGTGCCAGCAGGCGGGGCGGGGGCACCGGGGAGCTGTTTTTT. Encoded protein: CASRRGGGTGELFF.

This chain connects TRBV6-1 to TRBJ2-2, with D possibly being TRBD1 (5 bases). The germline V gene encodes CDR1 MNHNS and CDR2 SASEGT. The CDR3 has 16 amino acids. Trimming removed 6 bases at V and 4 bases at J, with 18 bases between. The CDR3 coding sequence is TGTGCCAGCAGCTTGGATCTCAGGGTAGGCACCGGGGAGCTGTTTTTT. Protein product: CASSLDLRVGTGELFF.

This clonotype was seen many times. This rearrangement joins TRBV3-1 to TRBJ1-1; D perhaps matches TRBD1 (6 bases). CDR3 length: 14 residues. The germline V gene has CDR1 LGHDT and CDR2 YNNKEL (reference sequence). The germline V and J ends were trimmed by 2 bases and 4 bases, with 11 bases remaining between them. In nucleotides, the CDR3 is TGTGCCAGCAGCCAAACCGACAGGAGCACTGAAGCTTTCTTT. It yields the protein CASSQTDRSTEAFF.

This clonotype was found many times. The chain links TRBV6-1 to TRBJ2-7; tentative D call: TRBD2 (6 bases). The CDR3 length is 13 residues. Germline values: CDR1 MNHNS, CDR2 SASEGT. The V and J ends lost 6 bases and 1 base respectively, with 10 bases between them. Here the CDR3 reads CASRPAGSYEQYF. CDR3 DNA: TGTGCCAGCAGACCGGCGGGATCCTACGAGCAGTACTTC.

The chain links TRBV28 to TRBJ1-2; possible D gene TRBD1, 6 bases. The V end lost 7 bases, the J end lost 5 bases, and 14 bases lay between the germline ends. Germline V lookup: CDR1 MDHEN, CDR2 SYDVKM. This CDR3 is built from 13 residues. The CDR3 bases are TGTGCCAGCACTGGGCAGGGGTGGTATGGCTACACCTTC. Translating it yields CASTGQGWYGYTF.

This clonotype appeared many times. This rearrangement joins TRBV7-9 to TRBJ2-7; D might be TRBD2 (5 bases). Germline-derived CDR1 and CDR2 are SEHNR and FQNEAQ (reference sequence). The V and J ends lost 0 bases and 7 bases respectively, with 10 bases between them. This CDR3 has 13 amino acids. Written as DNA, the CDR3 is TGTGCCAGCAGCTTAGCGGGAGTTGAGGAGCAGTACTTC. It translates to CASSLAGVEEQYF.

This clonotype was detected a few times. This rearrangement joins TRBV7-2 to TRBJ2-5; D is ambiguous. The CDR3 totals 16 residues. V lost 1 base and J lost 7, with 19 bases in between. Germline loops: CDR1 SGHTA, CDR2 FQGNSA. The CDR3 reads CASSLGARTTIGTQYF. In nucleotides, the CDR3 is TGTGCCAGCAGCTTAGGGGCCCGGACCACCATTGGGACCCAGTACTTC.

The CDR3: CASTPEVPEAFF. The DNA of the CDR3 is TGTGCCAGCACTCCTGAGGTACCTGAAGCTTTCTTT. The chain is built from TRBV12-3 or TRBV12-4 and TRBJ1-1; D is ambiguous. The ends were cut back, 7 bases at V and 6 bases at J, with 12 bases in the middle. The length of the CDR3 is 12 residues.

This clonotype was observed many times. The genes are TRBV12-3 or TRBV12-4 and TRBJ2-5; 7 bases are shared with TRBD2. V shed 6 bases and J 7 bases; nucleotides not matched to a gene: 8. The CDR3 is 13 amino acids. CDR3 residues: CASSIAGRGTQYF. The CDR3 bases are TGTGCCAGCAGCATAGCGGGCCGAGGGACCCAGTACTTC.

This clonotype was observed a few times. This sequence joins TRBV5-1 and TRBJ1-2; 8 nucleotides agree with TRBD1. Germline CDR1 and CDR2: SGHRS and YFSETQ. Trimming cost V 4 bases and J 2 bases; bases outside gene matches: 7. This CDR3 spans 15 amino acids. DNA of the CDR3: TGCGCCAGCAGCGGACTGACAGGGGAGAACTATGGCTACACCTTC. Translating it yields CASSGLTGENYGYTF.

The chain combines TRBV6-1 with TRBJ1-1, with 7 bases lining up with TRBD1. J lost 1 base, V lost 10 bases, and 6 bases had no gene match. The CDR3 has 13 residues. Looked up from germline, CDR1 is MNHNS and CDR2 is SASEGT. The CDR3: CAITGQTNTEAFF. As DNA, the CDR3 is TGTGCCATCACGGGACAGACGAACACTGAAGCTTTCTTT.

This clonotype was detected many times. This chain links TRBV7-2 with TRBJ1-5; no definite D call. Germline-derived CDR1 and CDR2 are SGHTA and FQGNSA. V gave up 2 bases and J gave up 6 bases, with 11 bases separating them. CDR3 length: 14 amino acids. CDR3 sequence reads: CASSLRTVAQPQHF. The CDR3 DNA follows: TGTGCCAGCAGCTTACGAACAGTGGCTCAGCCCCAGCATTTT.

This clonotype was counted many times. The chain employs TRBV19 and TRBJ2-3, with D possibly matching TRBD2 (6 bases). V was pared by 7 bases and J by 5 bases, with 16 bases between. CDR1 and CDR2 (germline): LNHDA, SQIVND (reference sequence). The CDR3 is 14 residues long. The CDR3 region has the DNA TGTGCCAGTAAGGAGTCAGGGAGGTTAGATACGCAGTATTTT. Amino acids: CASKESGRLDTQYF.

This clonotype was seen ten or more times. The gene calls are TRBV5-1 and TRBJ2-2; D is possibly TRBD1 (5 bases). Trimming pared 8 bases from V and 0 bases from J, leaving 11 bases between. CDR1 and CDR2 (germline): SGHRS, YFSETQ. This CDR3 has 14 amino acids. The CDR3 region is CASKQAPNTGELFF. CDR3 in DNA: TGCGCCAGTAAACAGGCGCCGAACACCGGGGAGCTGTTTTTT.

This clonotype was recorded at least ten times. The chain recombines TRBV5-1 with TRBJ2-7, with 9 bases that match TRBD1. Germline lookup yields CDR1 SGHRS and CDR2 YFSETQ. The CDR3 has 15 residues. V lost 2 bases and J lost 0; bases outside the gene matches: 3. CDR3 DNA sequence: TGCGCCAGCAGCTTCGGGGGACAGGGCTCCTACGAGCAGTACTTC. Its translation is CASSFGGQGSYEQYF.